Below are 23 T cell receptor beta chains sequenced from a single sample in a study of blood T cell repertoires in COVID-19 (dated by TCRdb to 2020 to 2021). The library came from the immunoSEQ multiplex PCR assay. TCRdb holds this immuneACCESS table with in-frame rearrangements only. Some clones are missing; in checked studies, unresolved V genes explain under half, and the rest has no known cause. This sample gives about 200,000 clones in total; around three quarters of them show up just once. Together, the top ten hold 5.5% to 7% of the sample. Specimen: peripheral blood. The origin of the receptors is a woman in her 70s with acute or convalescent COVID-19.

V usage is TRBV3-1 (or the pseudogene TRBV3-2) and J usage is TRBJ1-1, with D perhaps TRBD1 (6 bases). CDR3 size: 14 residues. V was shortened by 5 bases and J by 11 bases, with 21 bases between the two germline ends. Germline V gene sequence: CDR1 LGHDT, CDR2 YNNKEL (reference sequence). The CDR3 nucleotides read TGTGCCAGCAGCTACGGGGCAGGGGAGATGAGGGCTTTCTTT. It translates to CASSYGAGEMRAFF.

Only a few counts were recorded for this clone. The rearrangement links TRBV11-3 to TRBJ2-1, with 9 bases aligning to TRBD1. CDR1 is SGHNT, CDR2 YENEEA, per germline. V lost 1 base, J lost 2 bases, and 0 bases stayed unmatched. This CDR3 spans 15 amino acids. The CDR3 region is CASSLGQGAYNEQFF. In nucleotides, the CDR3 is TGTGCCAGCAGCTTAGGACAGGGGGCCTACAATGAGCAGTTCTTC.

The chain employs TRBV7-9 and TRBJ2-1; 11 bases line up with TRBD2. The germline CDR1 and CDR2 sequences are SEHNR and FQNEAQ (reference sequence). The CDR3 spans 16 residues. The J segment lost 7 bases and the V segment lost 5 bases, leaving 10 bases of the junction unmatched. The CDR3 spells CASSRGASGRSNEQFF. The DNA for the CDR3 is TGTGCCAGCAGCCGGGGGGCTAGCGGGAGGTCAAATGAGCAGTTCTTC.

This chain uses TRBV5-8 with TRBJ1-2, with 8 bases that match TRBD1. Germline V gives CDR1 SGHTS, CDR2 YDEGEE. This CDR3 spans 13 amino acids. V was pared by 2 bases and J by 8 bases, with 5 bases of the junction left unmatched. The CDR3 DNA reads TGTGCCAGCAGCTTTGGACAGGGTTGGGGCTACACCTTC. It specifies CASSFGQGWGYTF.

The chain recombines TRBV27 with TRBJ2-1; D is undetermined. V gave up 2 bases and J gave up 0 bases, with 8 bases separating them. From germline, CDR1 is MNHEY and CDR2 SMNVEV (reference sequence). The CDR3 spans 15 residues. The CDR3 DNA reads as TGTGCCAGCAGTTTAGTGGTTAGCTCCTACAATGAGCAGTTCTTC. Encoded protein: CASSLVVSSYNEQFF.

This chain connects TRBV14 to TRBJ1-2, with D perhaps TRBD1 (6 bases). There are 13 residues in the CDR3. The germline V gene has CDR1 SGHDN and CDR2 FVKESK. The V gene lost 2 bases and the J gene lost 8 bases, with 12 bases spanning the gap. CDR3 coding DNA: TGTGCCAGCAGCCAATCAGGGGTGCACGGCTACACCTTC. This gives the protein CASSQSGVHGYTF.

The gene calls are TRBV15 and TRBJ2-1; TRBD1 matches at 11 bases. V shed 2 bases and J 7 bases; nucleotides not matched to a gene: 7. The CDR3 extends over 16 amino acids. CDR1 is LNHNV and CDR2 is YYDKDF in the germline V gene (reference sequence). The CDR3 DNA sequence: TGTGCCACCAGCAGACCAGGGACAGGGGGGACGAATGAGCAGTTCTTC. Protein sequence: CATSRPGTGGTNEQFF. Full variable domain (outside the CDR3, taken from reference TRBV15 and TRBJ2-1): DAMVIQNPRYQVTQFGKPVTLSCSQTLNHNVMYWYQQKSSQAPKLLFHYYDKDFNNEADTPDNFQSRRPNTSFCFLDIRSPGLGDTAMYLCATSRPGTGGTNEQFFGPGTRLTVL.

The chain is built from TRBV12-3 or TRBV12-4 and TRBJ1-2, with TRBD1 as a possible D gene (6 bases). The CDR3 spans 13 residues. V gave up 5 bases and J gave up 13 bases, with 20 bases separating them. CDR3 nucleotide sequence: TGTGCCAGCAGTATTCGACAGGTTGTGACCCCCACCTTC. Amino acid sequence: CASSIRQVVTPTF.

This clone was seen a single time. V usage is TRBV5-6 and J usage is TRBJ2-5; D may be TRBD2 (6 bases). This CDR3 has 15 residues. V was trimmed by 1 base and J by 5 bases, leaving 15 bases between them. Per the germline V gene, CDR1 is SGHDT and CDR2 is YYEEEE. The CDR3 nucleotides are TGTGCCAGCAGCTTGAATTGGGCGAGCGGGGAGACCCAGTACTTC. This translates into CASSLNWASGETQYF.

The chain joins TRBV27 to TRBJ1-1, with D unresolved. This CDR3 is 13 amino acids long. The V gene's germline CDR1 is MNHEY and CDR2 SMNVEV (reference sequence). V was cut by 3 bases and J by 3 bases, with 8 bases left in between. CDR3 coding DNA: TGTGCCAGCAGTTTTGACGGGGACACTGAAGCTTTCTTT. This sequence encodes CASSFDGDTEAFF.

The chain uses TRBV13 and TRBJ2-1, with 9 bases fitting TRBD1. The CDR3 contains 15 residues. The V segment lost 2 bases and the J segment 2 bases; nucleotides outside the gene matches: 1. Per germline, CDR1 PRHDT and CDR2 FYEKMQ (reference sequence). CDR3 nucleotides: TGTGCCAGCAGCTTAAGGGACAGGGCCTACAATGAGCAGTTCTTC. Translating gives CASSLRDRAYNEQFF.

The CDR3 DNA reads as TGTGCCAGCAGCCAAGTTCCTAGCACAGATACGCAGTATTTT. This gives the protein CASSQVPSTDTQYF. The chain is built from TRBV14 and TRBJ2-3; D gene uncertain. CDR3 size: 14 residues. The V gene lost 1 base and the J gene lost 0 bases, with 5 bases spanning the gap. Germline V gives CDR1 SGHDN, CDR2 FVKESK.

The chain recombines TRBV7-3 with TRBJ2-2, with 9 bases lining up with TRBD1. The CDR3 length is 16 residues. Per germline, CDR1 SGHTA and CDR2 FQGTGA. J gave up 7 bases and V 5 bases, and 11 bases lay outside the gene matches. The CDR3 region is CASSEQPGQGIGELFF. DNA for the CDR3: TGTGCCAGCAGCGAACAGCCGGGACAGGGAATCGGGGAGCTGTTTTTT.

The chain links TRBV3-1 (or the pseudogene TRBV3-2) to TRBJ1-6; TRBD1 agrees at 8 bases. The germline gives CDR1 LGHDT, CDR2 YNNKEL (reference sequence). The V segment lost 0 bases and the J segment 9 bases; nucleotides outside the gene matches: 10. This CDR3 comprises 17 residues. CDR3 DNA: TGTGCCAGCAGCCAAGATAGGAGACAGGGGAGGGGTTCACCCCTCCACTTT. Protein sequence: CASSQDRRQGRGSPLHF.

In its sample, this clone was seen a few times. The V call is TRBV5-4, the J call TRBJ1-6; 10 bases agree with TRBD1. The CDR3 loop spans 15 amino acids. In germline, CDR1 is SGHNT, CDR2 YYREEE (reference sequence). V lost 4 bases, J lost 7 bases, and 5 bases stayed unmatched. The CDR3 nucleotides read TGTGCCAGCAGCCGGACAGGGGGGACAAATTCACCCCTCCACTTT. Encoded protein: CASSRTGGTNSPLHF.

The rearrangement joins TRBV28 to TRBJ1-6; TRBD1 aligns across 12 bases. This CDR3 is built from 15 residues. Germline V gives CDR1 MDHEN, CDR2 SYDVKM. J gave up 11 bases and V 5 bases, and 7 bases lay outside the gene matches. As DNA, the CDR3 is TGTGCCAGCAGTAAGCCGGGACAGGGGGCTCCACCCCTCCACTTT. This gives the protein CASSKPGQGAPPLHF.

This clone was counted only a few times. The chain uses TRBV28 and TRBJ1-4; D unclear. V lost 7 bases and J lost 3, with 15 bases in between. Per germline, CDR1 MDHEN and CDR2 SYDVKM. This CDR3 has 15 amino acids. Written as DNA, the CDR3 is TGTGCCAGCACTTGGGTGGGAGGGCCTAATGAAAAACTGTTTTTT. This sequence encodes CASTWVGGPNEKLFF.

This chain connects TRBV28 to TRBJ1-2; D remains ambiguous. With 3 bases removed from V and 6 bases from J, the gap between germline ends came to 5 bases. CDR1 is MDHEN and CDR2 is SYDVKM in the germline V gene. This CDR3 contains 11 residues. CDR3 amino acids: CASSLADGYTF. CDR3 DNA: TGTGCCAGCAGTTTGGCCGATGGCTACACCTTC.

Points on this clone: The sample holds other DNA sequences that translate to the same CDR3. This chain connects TRBV5-1 to TRBJ2-6; D uncertain. Germline V gene sequence: CDR1 SGHRS, CDR2 YFSETQ. This CDR3 region has 14 residues. The ends were cut back, 1 base at V and 2 bases at J, with 4 bases in the middle. CDR3 bases: TGCGCCAGCAGCTTGACGGCTGGGGCCAACGTCCTGACTTTC. Translation: CASSLTAGANVLTF.

V usage is TRBV18 and J usage is TRBJ2-1, with D possibly being TRBD1 (6 bases). Trimming left V 6 bases short and J 5 bases short, with 11 bases between. Germline assignment: CDR1 KGHSH and CDR2 LQKENI. CDR3 length: 13 residues. CDR3: CASSAGADNEQFF. The DNA of the CDR3 is TGTGCCAGCTCGGCAGGGGCCGACAATGAGCAGTTCTTC.

The chain recombines TRBV28 with TRBJ1-5; no clear D gene. Germline-derived CDR1 and CDR2 are MDHEN and SYDVKM. V dropped 5 bases and J dropped 6 bases, with 8 bases sitting between them. The CDR3 runs 12 residues. The DNA for the CDR3 is TGTGCCAGCAGTATCCAGGCTCAGCCCCAGCATTTT. Amino acids: CASSIQAQPQHF. The full variable domain, with the rest looked up from reference TRBV28 and TRBJ1-5, is DVKVTQSSRYLVKRTGEKVFLECVQDMDHENMFWYRQDPGLGLRLIYFSYDVKMKEKGDIPEGYSVSREKKERFSLILESASTNQTSMYLCASSIQAQPQHFGDGTRLSIL.

This sequence joins TRBV21-1 and TRBJ1-4. TRBV21-1 is tagged as a pseudogene. The CDR3 sequence is 12 residues long. The CDR3 region has the DNA TGTGCCTTGGAGGGAAGGGTTGAAAAACTGTTTTTT. Translated, it gives CALEGRVEKLFF.

The chain couples TRBV27 to TRBJ2-7; tentative D call: TRBD1 (5 bases). V lost 6 bases and J lost 0, with 12 bases in between. This CDR3 is 14 amino acids long. Germline V lookup: CDR1 MNHEY, CDR2 SMNVEV (reference sequence). CDR3 nucleotide sequence: TGTGCCAGCAGAGACAGTCCTTTCTCCTACGAGCAGTACTTC. Residues: CASRDSPFSYEQYF.